Presented here are 21 T cell receptor beta chains from one specimen sequenced in a study of cytomegalovirus exposure and HLA in healthy donors. PCR involved 60 Vbeta and 13 Jbeta primers. Sequencing was performed with immunoSEQ multiplex PCR; in TCRdb, only in-frame clones are kept and a portion is missing. The table lists 110,000 or so clones, 78% of them singletons, with roughly 1.2% in the top ten. The source material was PBMCs. The receptors originated from a man under 40 in good health and CMV-seronegative.

The rearrangement links TRBV10-2 to TRBJ2-5; D is ambiguous. With 11 bases removed from V and 5 bases from J, the gap between germline ends came to 15 bases. Germline assignment: CDR1 WSHSY and CDR2 SAAADI. CDR3 length equals 12 residues. The DNA of the CDR3 is TGCGCCGCAGGCGCCCCCCGGGAGACCCAGTACTTC. Its translation is CAAGAPRETQYF.

This chain's CDR3 is CATSRGTRTYEQYF. CDR3 coding DNA: TGTGCCACCAGCCGGGGGACTAGAACCTACGAGCAGTACTTC. This chain joins TRBV15 and TRBJ2-7; 8 bases are shared with TRBD2. Germline CDR1 is LNHNV and CDR2 is YYDKDF (reference sequence). This CDR3 comprises 14 residues. After removal of 5 bases from V and 2 bases from J, the junction contained 5 bases not matched to a gene.

This chain joins TRBV30 and TRBJ2-5, with 7 bases identical to TRBD1. The J call is in doubt because the DNA end fits TRBJ2-7 better. This CDR3 region has 16 residues. Per the germline V gene, CDR1 is GTSNPN and CDR2 is SVGIG (reference sequence). The CDR3 protein is CAWSAPTRQGAYEQYF. The CDR3 bases are TGTGCCTGGAGTGCTCCTACCCGACAGGGAGCCTACGAGCAGTACTTC.

This chain links TRBV11-2 with TRBJ2-1, with 9 bases matching TRBD2. The CDR3 length is 18 residues. The V segment lost 5 bases and the J segment 1 base; nucleotides outside the gene matches: 12. CDR1 SGHAT and CDR2 FQNNGV come from the germline V gene. The chain's CDR3 is CASSTPLTSGYSYNEQFF. The CDR3 DNA reads TGTGCCAGCAGCACCCCTTTGACTAGCGGATATTCCTACAATGAGCAGTTCTTC.

The chain has TRBV10-1 and TRBJ2-7; TRBD2 is a possible D gene (6 bases). CDR3 length: 12 residues. CDR1 is WNHNN and CDR2 is SYGVQD in the germline V gene (reference sequence). The germline V and J ends were trimmed by 8 bases and 2 bases, with 10 bases remaining between them. DNA of the CDR3: TGCGCCAGCTCCGGGACTCCCTACGAGCAGTACTTC. This encodes CASSGTPYEQYF.

This clone was counted between two and nine times. Its ends do not fully match the called genes, so a read error is possible. The sample has other DNA sequences that encode this CDR3 too. The J gene is TRBJ2-3, the V gene TRBV5-1; no clear D. The CDR3 loop spans 12 amino acids. CDR1 is SGHRS and CDR2 is YFSETQ in the germline V gene. In DNA, the CDR3 is TGCGCCAGCAGTTTGGCGTCAGATACGCAGTATTTT. Its translation is CASSLASDTQYF.

J is TRBJ2-1 and V is TRBV11-2; a possible D gene is TRBD2 (6 bases). CDR1 and CDR2 (germline): SGHAT, FQNNGV. The length of the CDR3 is 15 residues. The germline V and J ends were trimmed by 3 bases and 7 bases, with 16 bases remaining between them. CDR3 nucleotide sequence: TGTGCCAGCAGCTTTATCCAGCGGGCCCATAATGAGCAGTTCTTC. Its protein product is CASSFIQRAHNEQFF.

This clone turned up a few times. This chain links TRBV10-3 with TRBJ2-7; TRBD2 matches at 9 bases. The germline V gene has CDR1 ENHRY and CDR2 SYGVKD. The CDR3 covers 14 residues. V was clipped by 11 bases and J by 4 bases; unmatched bases: 12. The DNA of the CDR3 is TGTGCCGTAGAGGATAGCGGGGGCTTTTACGAGCAGTACTTC. Residues: CAVEDSGGFYEQYF.

The chain is built from TRBV4-3 and TRBJ2-4; the match to TRBD1 covers 10 bases. Germline-derived CDR1 and CDR2 are LGHNA and YSLEER. V dropped 4 bases and J dropped 8; count of bases not matched to a gene: 5. This CDR3 is 14 amino acids long. CDR3 protein: CASSPGTGEHIQYF. In DNA, the CDR3 is TGCGCCAGCAGCCCCGGGACAGGGGAGCACATTCAGTACTTC.

This sequence joins TRBV18 and TRBJ1-1; 12 bases fit TRBD1. Germline CDR1 and CDR2: KGHSH and LQKENI. Unmatched junction bases numbered 9, after V lost 5 bases and J lost 5 bases. The CDR3 spans 16 residues. The CDR3 region is CASSAGTGGAWTEAFF. DNA for the CDR3: TGTGCCAGCTCAGCCGGGACAGGGGGCGCGTGGACTGAAGCTTTCTTT.

The V call is TRBV11-2, the J call TRBJ2-7; D might be TRBD2 (7 bases). The CDR3 runs 12 residues. V gave up 1 base and J gave up 9 bases, with 10 bases separating them. CDR1 and CDR2 (germline): SGHAT, FQNNGV. CDR3 protein: CASSLGEGGQYF. In nucleotides, the CDR3 is TGTGCCAGCAGCTTAGGGGAGGGGGGGCAGTACTTC.

V gene TRBV5-4 combines with J gene TRBJ1-5; tentatively, D is TRBD1 (5 bases). V gave up 2 bases and J gave up 5 bases, with 11 bases separating them. The CDR3 consists of 14 residues. In germline, CDR1 is SGHNT, CDR2 YYREEE (reference sequence). DNA for the CDR3: TGTGCCAGCAGCTTTTCAGGGCCCGATCAGCCCCAGCATTTT. It translates to CASSFSGPDQPQHF.

The rearrangement links TRBV5-1 to TRBJ2-3, with 8 bases aligning to TRBD2. CDR3 length: 16 amino acids. The J segment lost 4 bases and the V segment lost 4 bases, leaving 11 bases of the junction unmatched. The V gene's germline CDR1 is SGHRS and CDR2 YFSETQ. Here the CDR3 DNA reads TGCGCCAGCAGCGGCGCGGGACGGGGGGGTGCAGATACGCAGTATTTT. It codes for CASSGAGRGGADTQYF.

The CDR3 sequence: CASSLPTGQGDEQFF. The CDR3 region has the DNA TGTGCCAGCAGTCTCCCCACAGGTCAAGGGGATGAGCAGTTCTTC. The V and J genes are TRBV27 and TRBJ2-1; D is perhaps TRBD1 (5 bases). This CDR3 comprises 15 residues. V was trimmed by 5 bases and J by 8 bases, leaving 19 bases between them. The germline V gene has CDR1 MNHEY and CDR2 SMNVEV (reference sequence).

This chain connects TRBV7-9 to TRBJ2-5; TRBD2 might be the D (6 bases). Germline CDR1 reads SEHNR; CDR2 reads FQNEAQ (reference sequence). CDR3 length: 16 amino acids. Trimming pared 5 bases from V and 1 base from J, leaving 17 bases between. CDR3 coding DNA: TGTGCCAGCAGCCGGACTATTAGGGGTCCCCAAGAGACCCAGTACTTC. Translating gives CASSRTIRGPQETQYF. Supplemented by reference TRBV7-9 and TRBJ2-5, the full variable domain reads DTGVSQNPRHKITKRGQNVTFRCDPISEHNRLYWYRQTLGQGPEFLTYFQNEAQLEKSRLLSDRFSAERPKGSFSTLEIQRTEQGDSAMYLCASSRTIRGPQETQYFGPGTRLLVL.

This clone was recorded once. The chain joins TRBV18 to TRBJ2-7; 13 nucleotides agree with TRBD2. This CDR3 comprises 16 residues. J lost 3 bases, V lost 4 bases, and 6 bases had no gene match. The germline gives CDR1 KGHSH, CDR2 LQKENI. The CDR3, as DNA: TGTGCCAGCTCACGAGGACTAGCGGGAGAGTACTACGAGCAGTACTTC. Protein sequence: CASSRGLAGEYYEQYF.

The V call is TRBV4-3, the J call TRBJ2-2; 8 bases fit TRBD2. Germline trimming cut 1 base from V and 5 bases from J; bases unmatched to any gene: 18. The CDR3 loop spans 20 amino acids. The V gene's germline CDR1 is LGHNA and CDR2 YSLEER. The CDR3 protein is CASSQASLVSGVTGTGELFF. The CDR3 DNA reads TGCGCCAGCAGCCAAGCCTCCTTGGTTAGCGGGGTCACCGGGACCGGGGAGCTGTTTTTT.

The chain uses TRBV5-6 and TRBJ1-2, with 8 bases lining up with TRBD1. J was trimmed by 4 bases and V by 2 bases; bases with no gene match: 4. CDR3 size: 14 residues. The germline V gene has CDR1 SGHDT and CDR2 YYEEEE. This chain's CDR3 is CASSLGQGIYGYTF. The CDR3 DNA sequence: TGTGCCAGCAGCTTAGGACAGGGCATCTATGGCTACACCTTC.

This chain connects TRBV5-4 to TRBJ1-2, with TRBD1 matching over 9 bases. This CDR3 comprises 15 residues. Germline CDR1 is SGHNT and CDR2 is YYREEE (reference sequence). The junction had 11 bases not matched to a gene; V was cut back by 4 bases and J by 7 bases. CDR3 in amino acids: CASSPTGGSNSGYTF. CDR3 bases: TGTGCCAGCAGCCCGACAGGGGGTTCCAATAGTGGCTACACCTTC.

This clone was counted only a few times. This chain links TRBV9 with TRBJ2-1, with TRBD1 as a possible D gene (5 bases). Trimming cost V 2 bases and J 10 bases, with 13 bases left between them. Germline V gene lookup returns CDR1 SGDLS and CDR2 YYNGEE. The CDR3 consists of 13 residues. The CDR3, as DNA: TGTGCCAGCAGCGTGGCAGGGCTAGGAGAGCAGTTCTTC. This gives the protein CASSVAGLGEQFF. Using reference TRBV9 and TRBJ2-1 for the parts outside the CDR3, the full variable domain is DSGVTQTPKHLITATGQRVTLRCSPRSGDLSVYWYQQSLDQGLQFLIQYYNGEERAKGNILERFSAQQFPDLHSELNLSSLELGDSALYFCASSVAGLGEQFFGPGTRLTVL.

This sequence joins TRBV4-3 and TRBJ2-3, with 9 bases matching TRBD1. V lost 3 bases to trimming and J lost 6 bases; unmatched junction nucleotides: 7. Germline CDR1 reads LGHNA; CDR2 reads YSLEER. This CDR3 is 15 amino acids long. The CDR3 is CASSHPGQGSDTQYF. For the CDR3, the DNA is TGCGCCAGCAGCCACCCGGGACAGGGTTCGGATACGCAGTATTTT.